Presented here are 27 T cell receptor beta chains from one specimen sequenced in a study of control samples from healthy donors and cancer patients. The repertoire was sequenced with immunoSEQ multiplex PCR; TCRdb's copy has only in-frame clones and lacks some. Of 150,000 to 200,000 clones in the sample, around 94% were seen once. Material: blood. The receptors originated from a young woman in good health.

The chain uses TRBV7-2 and TRBJ2-7; 7 bases line up with TRBD1. The CDR3 covers 16 residues. The trim removed 4 bases at V and 2 bases at J, leaving 11 bases unmatched. Germline CDR1 reads SGHTA; CDR2 reads FQGNSA. The CDR3 is CASSSTGVPGTYEQYF. CDR3 sequence (DNA): TGTGCCAGCAGCTCCACAGGGGTTCCCGGTACCTACGAGCAGTACTTC.

This sequence joins TRBV19 and TRBJ2-2; TRBD1 agrees at 7 bases. Germline values: CDR1 LNHDA, CDR2 SQIVND (reference sequence). The CDR3 covers 15 residues. The ends lost 3 bases at V and 9 bases at J; junction bases unmatched: 10. Here the CDR3 reads CASSIGKVGGRELFF. CDR3 nucleotides: TGTGCCAGTAGTATTGGGAAGGTAGGGGGCCGGGAGCTGTTTTTT.

The V call is TRBV7-2, the J call TRBJ2-1; 7 nucleotides match TRBD1. The germline V gene encodes CDR1 SGHTA and CDR2 FQGNSA. V lost 1 base to trimming and J lost 3 bases; unmatched junction nucleotides: 6. The CDR3 contains 16 residues. CDR3 amino acids: CASSLDGQGVYNEQFF. The CDR3 DNA reads TGTGCCAGCAGCTTAGACGGGCAGGGGGTCTACAATGAGCAGTTCTTC.

The chain carries TRBV7-8 and TRBJ1-5; 8 bases map to TRBD1. Germline V gives CDR1 SGHVS, CDR2 FQNEAQ. This CDR3 is 16 amino acids long. V trimming: 6 bases; J trimming: 6 bases; junction bases outside the gene matches: 13. Here the CDR3 reads CASSSPHTGGGQPQHF. The CDR3 DNA reads TGTGCCAGCAGTTCCCCCCACACAGGGGGAGGTCAGCCCCAGCATTTT.

This sequence joins TRBV28 and TRBJ1-4; D uncertain. Germline CDR1 MDHEN, CDR2 SYDVKM. The CDR3 is 10 residues long. Between the trimmed V and J ends, which lost 5 bases and 8 bases, there was a span of 3 bases. The CDR3 loop is CASSDEKLFF. CDR3 bases: TGTGCCAGCAGTGACGAAAAACTGTTTTTT.

The CDR3 DNA is TGTGCCAGCAGCGTGGGAGGGGGAGGCATGAACACTGAAGCTTTCTTT. This translates into CASSVGGGGMNTEAFF. The V call is TRBV9, the J call TRBJ1-1; perhaps TRBD1 as D (6 bases). This CDR3 comprises 16 residues. Germline V gene lookup returns CDR1 SGDLS and CDR2 YYNGEE. Trimming took 2 bases from V and 0 from J, leaving 14 bases between them.

CDR3 in DNA: TGCGCCACCCACTCTGGAAACACCATATATTTT. Translated: CATHSGNTIYF. The rearrangement uses TRBV10-2 and TRBJ1-3, with no clear D. This CDR3 is built from 11 residues. Germline assignment: CDR1 WSHSY and CDR2 SAAADI. V gave up 10 bases and J gave up 0 bases, with 4 bases separating them.

This clone showed up just once. This rearrangement joins TRBV12-3 or TRBV12-4 to TRBJ2-2, with D unclear. This CDR3 is built from 12 residues. Trimming took 4 bases from V and 8 from J, leaving 8 bases between them. The CDR3 reads CASSWAAGELFF. The CDR3 DNA reads TGTGCCAGCAGTTGGGCGGCGGGGGAGCTGTTTTTT.

This sequence joins TRBV19 and TRBJ1-5; D call uncertain. There are 14 residues in the CDR3. Trimming removed 8 bases at V and 0 bases at J, with 11 bases between. Germline lookup yields CDR1 LNHDA and CDR2 SQIVND (reference sequence). CDR3 residues: CASRRTYSNQPQHF. In DNA form, the CDR3 reads TGTGCCAGTCGACGGACTTATAGCAATCAGCCCCAGCATTTT. The full variable domain, its missing parts supplied by reference TRBV19 and TRBJ1-5, is DGGITQSPKYLFRKEGQNVTLSCEQNLNHDAMYWYRQDPGQGLRLIYYSQIVNDFQKGDIAEGYSVSREKKESFPLTVTSAQKNPTAFYLCASRRTYSNQPQHFGDGTRLSIL.

The chain carries TRBV20-1 and TRBJ1-1, with D uncertain. Trimming removed 3 bases at V and 4 bases at J, with 6 bases between. Germline lookup yields CDR1 DFQATT and CDR2 SNEGSKA (reference sequence). The CDR3 totals 11 residues. The CDR3 loop reads CSASWGTEAFF. The CDR3 DNA reads TGCAGTGCTAGTTGGGGCACTGAAGCTTTCTTT.

This clone has only one observation. The rearrangement uses TRBV6-2 or TRBV6-3 and TRBJ2-3; 8 bases agree with TRBD1. V lost 6 bases to trimming and J lost 0 bases; unmatched junction nucleotides: 5. Germline V lookup: CDR1 MNHEY, CDR2 SVGEGT. The CDR3 is made up of 15 amino acids. The CDR3 DNA follows: TGTGCCAGCAGCCAGGGACAGGCAAGCACAGATACGCAGTATTTT. Translation gives CASSQGQASTDTQYF.

The rearrangement uses TRBV7-2 and TRBJ2-7, with D possibly TRBD1 on 5 matching bases. CDR3 length: 14 residues. Germline V lookup: CDR1 SGHTA, CDR2 FQGNSA. Trimming stripped 6 bases from V and 2 bases from J, with 14 bases between. The DNA for the CDR3 is TGTGCCAGCAGTTCCCTCTGGGGCACCTACGAGCAGTACTTC. This translates into CASSSLWGTYEQYF.

This clone was seen just once. Compared with germline, one end of the junction differs, possibly owing to a read error. This sequence joins TRBV7-7 and TRBJ1-2; TRBD1 might be the D (5 bases). This CDR3 is 14 amino acids long. The germline CDR1 and CDR2 sequences are SSHAT and FNYEAQ (reference sequence). Written as DNA, the CDR3 is TGTGCTAGCAGCCTAGGTCGGGGGAGCCCTGGCTACACCTTC. This translates into CASSLGRGSPGYTF.

This chain joins TRBV15 and TRBJ1-5; D call uncertain. Germline CDR1 reads LNHNV; CDR2 reads YYDKDF (reference sequence). This CDR3 contains 13 residues. Trimming cost V 4 bases and J 3 bases, with 7 bases left between them. CDR3 region: CATSIGYNQPQHF. The CDR3 DNA reads TGTGCCACCAGCATAGGATACAATCAGCCCCAGCATTTT.

The genes are TRBV29-1 and TRBJ1-5, with D perhaps matching TRBD1 (5 bases). Trimming took 5 bases from V and 3 from J, leaving 8 bases between them. The CDR3 spans 12 residues. Per the germline V gene, CDR1 is SQVTM and CDR2 is ANQGSEA. The CDR3 DNA reads TGCAGCGTTAGACAGTTCAATCAGCCCCAGCATTTT. The encoded protein is CSVRQFNQPQHF.

The count of this clone is one. The V and J genes are TRBV5-1 and TRBJ2-1; TRBD2 matches 9 bases. Germline V gene sequence: CDR1 SGHRS, CDR2 YFSETQ. The CDR3 is 16 amino acids. The V gene end was trimmed by 4 bases and the J gene end by 9 bases; junction bases not matched to a gene: 14. DNA for the CDR3: TGCGCCAGCAGCCCCTGGGGGAGCGGGGGGACTGGTGAGCAGTTCTTC. Encoded protein: CASSPWGSGGTGEQFF.

The rearrangement joins TRBV2 to TRBJ2-7; the D gene is possibly TRBD1 (5 bases). V was cut by 6 bases and J by 5 bases, with 11 bases left in between. In germline, CDR1 is SNHLY, CDR2 FYNNEI. The CDR3 sequence is 12 residues long. DNA of the CDR3: TGTGCCAGCAGCCTGACAGTAGACGAGCAGTACTTC. Its translation: CASSLTVDEQYF.

The rearrangement uses TRBV5-4 and TRBJ1-2; D is unresolved. Per the germline V gene, CDR1 is SGHNT and CDR2 is YYREEE (reference sequence). There are 12 residues in the CDR3. The V and J ends lost 3 bases and 5 bases respectively, with 8 bases between them. CDR3: CASSSDGYGYTF. The CDR3 coding sequence is TGTGCCAGCAGCTCGGACGGTTATGGCTACACCTTC.

This chain joins TRBV11-3 and TRBJ2-1; the match to TRBD2 covers 8 bases. The CDR3 extends over 15 amino acids. Germline lookup yields CDR1 SGHNT and CDR2 YENEEA. J was trimmed by 5 bases and V by 5 bases; bases with no gene match: 8. CDR3 coding DNA: TGTGCCAGCAGCCAAGGACTAGCTTACCACAATGAGCAGTTCTTC. It translates to CASSQGLAYHNEQFF.

The chain joins TRBV7-3 to TRBJ2-1, with 14 bases identical to TRBD2. CDR1 SGHTA and CDR2 FQGTGA come from the germline V gene. The length of the CDR3 is 17 residues. Unmatched junction bases numbered 8, after V lost 4 bases and J lost 6 bases. Here the CDR3 reads CASSSGLAGGYGNEQFF. The CDR3 DNA is TGTGCCAGCAGCTCCGGACTAGCGGGGGGCTACGGCAATGAGCAGTTCTTC.

The chain employs TRBV13 and TRBJ2-5; D perhaps matches TRBD1 (5 bases). V was cut by 0 bases and J by 1 base, with 12 bases left in between. The germline V gene encodes CDR1 PRHDT and CDR2 FYEKMQ (reference sequence). This CDR3 is 16 amino acids long. For the CDR3, the DNA is TGTGCCAGCAGCTTAGGCCTCAGGGCCTTCCAAGAGACCCAGTACTTC. This gives the protein CASSLGLRAFQETQYF.

The chain links TRBV3-1 (or the pseudogene TRBV3-2) to TRBJ1-2; D gene uncertain. Trimming pared 4 bases from V and 3 bases from J, leaving 9 bases between. The CDR3 sequence is 13 residues long. Germline-derived CDR1 and CDR2 are LGHDT and YNNKEL (reference sequence). The CDR3 region has the DNA TGTGCCAGCAGCCCGTTCTTGGACTATGGCTACACCTTC. Protein sequence: CASSPFLDYGYTF.

V usage is TRBV28 and J usage is TRBJ1-2; the D gene is possibly TRBD1 (6 bases). The germline V gene encodes CDR1 MDHEN and CDR2 SYDVKM. This CDR3 contains 16 residues. The ends were cut back, 1 base at V and 6 bases at J, with 18 bases in the middle. The CDR3 loop is CASSLLAFRGANGYTF. The DNA for the CDR3 is TGTGCCAGCAGTTTATTAGCCTTCCGGGGGGCAAATGGCTACACCTTC.

The chain is built from TRBV28 and TRBJ2-1; 8 bases fit TRBD2. The CDR3 covers 13 residues. CDR1 MDHEN and CDR2 SYDVKM come from the germline V gene. The junction had 5 bases not matched to a gene; V was cut back by 5 bases and J by 8 bases. The CDR3 protein is CASSPAGVDEQFF. As DNA, the CDR3 is TGTGCCAGCAGTCCAGCGGGAGTCGATGAGCAGTTCTTC.

The chain carries TRBV5-4 and TRBJ2-7; D might be TRBD1 (6 bases). V lost 3 bases and J lost 3, with 13 bases in between. CDR1 and CDR2 (germline): SGHNT, YYREEE (reference sequence). The CDR3 consists of 14 residues. The CDR3 loop reads CASSSFKDSYEQYF. DNA of the CDR3: TGTGCCAGCAGCTCTTTTAAGGACAGCTACGAGCAGTACTTC.

The chain is built from TRBV6-2 or TRBV6-3 and TRBJ2-7; D assignment may be TRBD1 or TRBD2 (6 bases each). V lost 7 bases to trimming and J lost 1 base, with 17 bases between them. CDR1 and CDR2 (germline): MNHEY, SVGEGT. The CDR3 spans 15 residues. The CDR3 region has the DNA TGTGCCAGCACCCCAAGGGGGGTCCTGTCCTACGAGCAGTACTTC. Protein product: CASTPRGVLSYEQYF.

The chain couples TRBV5-8 to TRBJ2-1; TRBD2 might be the D (5 bases). V gave up 0 bases and J gave up 4 bases, with 17 bases separating them. The V gene's germline CDR1 is SGHTS and CDR2 YDEGEE. The length of the CDR3 is 17 residues. The CDR3 reads CASSLEISSTGYNEQFF. DNA of the CDR3: TGTGCCAGCAGCTTGGAAATTTCTAGCACGGGGTACAATGAGCAGTTCTTC.